This T cell receptor (beta chain) was captured in a study of shared clonotypes between healthy human individuals. For the study at large: A couple of women and a few men aged 18 to 49 made up the donors. General study findings and limits: The diversity represented, both genetic and in exposure history, was limited by few donors.

Looked up from germline, CDR1 is MDHEN and CDR2 is SYDVKM. The CDR3 covers 14 residues. Trimming took 4 bases from V and 2 from J, leaving 12 bases between them. With respect to this clone: Antigen specificity is unknown.

The protocol was immunoSEQ multiplex PCR, while the TCRdb copy is restricted to in-frame clones and leaves out a portion. Of about 680,000 clones in the sample, around 78% are singletons; the top ten hold around 1.8%. The V call is TRBV28, the J call TRBJ2-7; D gene ambiguous. The sequencing sample was made of memory CD4+ T cells sorted from blood. Subset given: CD45RA-negative fraction. This TCR derives from a young woman in good health. The DNA for the CDR3 is TGTGCCAGCAGTTCAAATCTTCCCCCCTACGAGCAGTACTTC. The encoded protein is CASSSNLPPYEQYF.